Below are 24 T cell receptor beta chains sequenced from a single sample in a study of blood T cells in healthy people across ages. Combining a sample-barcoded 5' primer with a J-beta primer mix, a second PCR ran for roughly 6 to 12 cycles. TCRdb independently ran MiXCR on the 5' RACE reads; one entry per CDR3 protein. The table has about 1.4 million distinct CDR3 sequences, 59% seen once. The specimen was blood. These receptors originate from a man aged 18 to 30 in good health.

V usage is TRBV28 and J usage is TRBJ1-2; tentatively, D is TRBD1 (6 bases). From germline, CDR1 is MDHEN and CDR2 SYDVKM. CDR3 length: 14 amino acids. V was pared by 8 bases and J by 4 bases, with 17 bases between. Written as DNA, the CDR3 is TGTGCCAGCTGGAGTGGACAGCCCGTCTATGGCTACACCTTC. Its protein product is CASWSGQPVYGYTF.

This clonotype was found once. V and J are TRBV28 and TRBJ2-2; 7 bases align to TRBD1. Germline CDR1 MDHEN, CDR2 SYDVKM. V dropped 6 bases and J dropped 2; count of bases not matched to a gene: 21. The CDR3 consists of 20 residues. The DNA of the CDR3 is TGTGCCAGCAGCGGTAGACAGGGTACCTCCTTTAGGTACAACACCGGGGAGCTGTTTTTT. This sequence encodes CASSGRQGTSFRYNTGELFF.

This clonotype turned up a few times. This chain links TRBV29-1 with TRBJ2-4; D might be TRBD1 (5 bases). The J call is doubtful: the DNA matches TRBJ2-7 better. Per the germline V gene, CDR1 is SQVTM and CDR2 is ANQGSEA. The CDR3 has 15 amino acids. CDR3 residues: CSVEIRQGISYEQYF. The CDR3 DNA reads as TGCAGCGTTGAAATCCGGCAGGGCATCTCCTACGAGCAGTACTTC.

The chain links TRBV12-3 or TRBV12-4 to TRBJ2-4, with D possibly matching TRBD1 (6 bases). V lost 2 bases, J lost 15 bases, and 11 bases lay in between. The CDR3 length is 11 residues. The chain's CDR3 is CASSLRGFTYF. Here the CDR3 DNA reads TGTGCCAGCAGTTTAAGGGGGTTCACGTACTTC.

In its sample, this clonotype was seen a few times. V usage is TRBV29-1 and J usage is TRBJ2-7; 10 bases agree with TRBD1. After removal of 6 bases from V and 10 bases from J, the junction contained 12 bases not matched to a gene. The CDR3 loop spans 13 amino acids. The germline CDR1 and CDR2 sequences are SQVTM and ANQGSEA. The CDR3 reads CSVLGQGGGSQYF. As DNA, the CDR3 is TGCAGCGTCTTAGGACAGGGGGGAGGATCACAGTACTTC.

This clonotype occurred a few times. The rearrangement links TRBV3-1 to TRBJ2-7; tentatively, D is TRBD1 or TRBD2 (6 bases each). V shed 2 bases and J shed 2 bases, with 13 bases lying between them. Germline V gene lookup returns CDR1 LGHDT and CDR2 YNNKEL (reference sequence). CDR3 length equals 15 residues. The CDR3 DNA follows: TGTGCCAGCAGCCAATTGTCCCGGGGGCCCTACGAGCAGTACTTC. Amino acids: CASSQLSRGPYEQYF.

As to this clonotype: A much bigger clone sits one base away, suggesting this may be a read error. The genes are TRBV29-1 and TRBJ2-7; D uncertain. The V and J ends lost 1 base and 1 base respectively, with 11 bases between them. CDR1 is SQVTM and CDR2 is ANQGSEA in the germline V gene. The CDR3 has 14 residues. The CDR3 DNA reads TGCAGCGTTGAAGCGGCGCAGGATTCCTACGAGCAGTACTTC. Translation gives CSVEAAQDSYEQYF.

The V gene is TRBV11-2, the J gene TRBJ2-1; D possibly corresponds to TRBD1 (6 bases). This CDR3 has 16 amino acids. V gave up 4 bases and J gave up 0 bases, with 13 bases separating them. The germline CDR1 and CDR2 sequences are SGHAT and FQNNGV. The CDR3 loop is CASSSVRGSSYNEQFF. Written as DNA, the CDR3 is TGTGCCAGCAGCTCCGTCAGGGGAAGCTCCTACAATGAGCAGTTCTTC.

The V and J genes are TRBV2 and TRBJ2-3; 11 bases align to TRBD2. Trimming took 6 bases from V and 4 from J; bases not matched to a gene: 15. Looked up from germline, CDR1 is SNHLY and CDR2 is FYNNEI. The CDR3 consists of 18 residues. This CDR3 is CASSRLAGGSHPADTQYF. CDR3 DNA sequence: TGTGCCAGCAGCCGGCTAGCGGGAGGCTCCCACCCCGCAGATACGCAGTATTTT.

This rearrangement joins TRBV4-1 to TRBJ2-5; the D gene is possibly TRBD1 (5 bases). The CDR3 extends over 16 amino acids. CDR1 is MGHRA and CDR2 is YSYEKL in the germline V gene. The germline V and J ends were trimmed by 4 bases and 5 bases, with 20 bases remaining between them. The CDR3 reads CASSPEFRQGAETQYF. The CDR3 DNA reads TGCGCCAGCAGCCCCGAATTCCGTCAGGGCGCTGAGACCCAGTACTTC.

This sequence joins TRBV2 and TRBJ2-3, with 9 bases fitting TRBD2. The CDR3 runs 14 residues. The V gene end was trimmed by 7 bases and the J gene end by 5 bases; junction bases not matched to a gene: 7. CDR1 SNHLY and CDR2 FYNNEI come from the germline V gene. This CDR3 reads CASNSGRLGDTQYF. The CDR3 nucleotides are TGTGCCAGCAACAGCGGGAGGCTGGGAGATACGCAGTATTTT.

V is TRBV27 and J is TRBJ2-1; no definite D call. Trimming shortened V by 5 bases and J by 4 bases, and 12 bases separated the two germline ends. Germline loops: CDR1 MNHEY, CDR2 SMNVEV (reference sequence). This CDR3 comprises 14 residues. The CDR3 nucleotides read TGTGCCAGCAGTACGTTGGGCGAGTACAATGAGCAGTTCTTC. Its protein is CASSTLGEYNEQFF.

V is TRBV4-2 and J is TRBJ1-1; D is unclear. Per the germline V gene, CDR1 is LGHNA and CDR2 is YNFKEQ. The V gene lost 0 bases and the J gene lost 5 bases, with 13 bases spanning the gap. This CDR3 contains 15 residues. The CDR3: CASSQDPGLGTEAFF. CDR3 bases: TGTGCCAGCAGCCAAGATCCCGGGCTCGGTACTGAAGCTTTCTTT.

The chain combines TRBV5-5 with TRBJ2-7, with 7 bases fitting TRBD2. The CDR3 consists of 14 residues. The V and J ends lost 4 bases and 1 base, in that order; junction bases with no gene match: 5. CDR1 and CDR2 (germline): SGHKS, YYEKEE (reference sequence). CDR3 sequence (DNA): TGTGCCAGCAGCATGAGGGAGGGATCCTACGAGCAGTACTTC. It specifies CASSMREGSYEQYF.

CDR3 sequence: CSARGDRGHYEQYF. DNA of the CDR3: TGCAGTGCTAGAGGTGACAGGGGGCACTACGAGCAGTACTTC. The J gene is TRBJ2-7, the V gene TRBV20-1, with 10 bases aligning to TRBD1. The V gene end was trimmed by 1 base and the J gene end by 3 bases; junction bases not matched to a gene: 3. Germline V gene lookup returns CDR1 DFQATT and CDR2 SNEGSKA (reference sequence). The CDR3 extends over 14 amino acids.

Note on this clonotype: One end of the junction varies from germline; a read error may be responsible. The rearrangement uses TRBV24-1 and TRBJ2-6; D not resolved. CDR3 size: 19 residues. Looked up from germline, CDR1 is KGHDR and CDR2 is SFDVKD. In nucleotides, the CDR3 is TGTGCCACCAGTGTCGGCGGTTCGGCAGGAATTTCTGGTGCCAACGTCCTGACTTTC. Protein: CATSVGGSAGISGANVLTF.

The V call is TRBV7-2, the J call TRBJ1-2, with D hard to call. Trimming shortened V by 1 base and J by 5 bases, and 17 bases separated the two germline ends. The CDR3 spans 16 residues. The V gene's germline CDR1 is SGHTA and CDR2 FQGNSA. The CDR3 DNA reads TGTGCCAGCAGCTTAGAATTAATGGCGGCTCGGTATGGCTACACCTTC. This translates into CASSLELMAARYGYTF.

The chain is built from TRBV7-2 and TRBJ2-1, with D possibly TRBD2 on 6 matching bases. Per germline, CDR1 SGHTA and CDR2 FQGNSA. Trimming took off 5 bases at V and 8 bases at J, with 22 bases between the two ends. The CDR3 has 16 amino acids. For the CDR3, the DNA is TGTGCCAGCAGCCAATTAGGCCGGTTAGCTAGCGATGAGCAGTTCTTC. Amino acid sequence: CASSQLGRLASDEQFF.

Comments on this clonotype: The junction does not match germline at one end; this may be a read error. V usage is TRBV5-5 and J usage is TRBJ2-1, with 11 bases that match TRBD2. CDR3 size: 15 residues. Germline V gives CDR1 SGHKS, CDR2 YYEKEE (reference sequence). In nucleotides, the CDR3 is TGCGCCAGCAGCTACAGACTAGCGGGGAACAATGAGCAGTTCTTC. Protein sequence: CASSYRLAGNNEQFF.

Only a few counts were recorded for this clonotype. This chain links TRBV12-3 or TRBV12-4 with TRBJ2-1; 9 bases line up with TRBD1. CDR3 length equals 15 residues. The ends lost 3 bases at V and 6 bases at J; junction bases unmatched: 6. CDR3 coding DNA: TGTGCCAGCAGTTTCCGGGACAGGGATGGCAATGAGCAGTTCTTC. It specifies CASSFRDRDGNEQFF.

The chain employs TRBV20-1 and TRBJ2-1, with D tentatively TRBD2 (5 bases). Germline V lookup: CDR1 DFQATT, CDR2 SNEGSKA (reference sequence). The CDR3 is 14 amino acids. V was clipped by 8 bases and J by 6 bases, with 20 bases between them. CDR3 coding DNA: TGCAGTACAACGAGCGGATACCTTATCAATGAGCAGTTCTTC. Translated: CSTTSGYLINEQFF.

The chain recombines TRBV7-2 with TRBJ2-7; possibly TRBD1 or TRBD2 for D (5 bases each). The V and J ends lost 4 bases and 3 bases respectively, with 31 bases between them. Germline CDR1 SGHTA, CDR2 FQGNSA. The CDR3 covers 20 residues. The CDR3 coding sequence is TGTGCCAGCAGCTCGATTAGAACTCCATCTGAACGAGGGACGCACTACGAGCAGTACTTC. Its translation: CASSSIRTPSERGTHYEQYF.

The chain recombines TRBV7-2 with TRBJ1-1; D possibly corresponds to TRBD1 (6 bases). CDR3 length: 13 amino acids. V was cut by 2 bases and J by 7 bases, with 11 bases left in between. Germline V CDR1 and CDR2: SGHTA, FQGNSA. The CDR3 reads CASSLWTASEAFF. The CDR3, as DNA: TGTGCCAGCAGCTTATGGACAGCCAGTGAAGCTTTCTTT.

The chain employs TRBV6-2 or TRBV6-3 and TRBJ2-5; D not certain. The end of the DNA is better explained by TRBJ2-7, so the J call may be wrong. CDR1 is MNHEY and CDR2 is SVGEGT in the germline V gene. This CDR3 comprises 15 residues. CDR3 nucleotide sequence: TGTGCCAGCAGTTACCAGGCCTCTCGGGCTACCGAGCAGTACTTC. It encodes CASSYQASRATEQYF.